The TCR beta chain described here comes from a study of blood T cell repertoires in COVID-19. Study background: Some COVID-19 samples were acute and others convalescent; all came from the United States, Italy and Spain. PBMCs, B-cell-depleted T cells, or T cells provided the cDNA or gDNA that made up the material.

The CDR3 totals 13 residues. V shed 2 bases and J shed 6 bases, with 10 bases lying between them. CDR1 and CDR2 from the germline V gene are MNHNS and SASEGT. Per the original data handling: Nucleated cell number was recorded as an estimate derived from reference gene primer amplification. The table came from immunoSEQ multiplex PCR; TCRdb's copy has only in-frame clones and leaves some out. D and trimming come from the DNA, and the V and J calls and clone size come from that table. Altogether hundreds of thousands of clones are present, 65% to 85% being singletons, with the ten largest covering 1.3%.

The TCR originated in a woman in her twenties or thirties with COVID-19, enrolled during active disease. The sequenced sample was peripheral blood. The chain joins TRBV6-1 to TRBJ1-1; D is perhaps TRBD1 (5 bases). The CDR3 region has the DNA TGTGCCAGCAGTGAAAGCGGGACCCCTGAAGCTTTCTTT. It encodes CASSESGTPEAFF.